The subject of this entry is one T cell receptor (beta chain). The target antigen is unknown. The data are from a study of cytomegalovirus exposure and HLA in healthy donors. Study results and caveats: High specificity and sensitivity for cytomegalovirus status were reported for the classifier.

With 60 Vbeta and 13 Jbeta primers, the PCR was carried out. The table came from immunoSEQ multiplex PCR; TCRdb's copy has only in-frame clones and leaves some out. The table lists roughly 110,000 clones, more than 75% of them singletons. V shed 0 bases, J shed 11 bases, and the junction held 12 bases outside the gene matches. Germline values: CDR1 LNHNV, CDR2 YYDKDF (reference sequence). This CDR3 contains 15 residues. The source is a woman between 45 and 60 years old in good health and CMV-seropositive. The sequencing input was PBMCs. This chain links TRBV15 with TRBJ1-1, with 7 positions matching TRBD1. In DNA, the CDR3 is TGTGCCACCAGCAGAGATGGACAGGACCTATCTAGGGCTTTCTTT. It translates to CATSRDGQDLSRAFF.